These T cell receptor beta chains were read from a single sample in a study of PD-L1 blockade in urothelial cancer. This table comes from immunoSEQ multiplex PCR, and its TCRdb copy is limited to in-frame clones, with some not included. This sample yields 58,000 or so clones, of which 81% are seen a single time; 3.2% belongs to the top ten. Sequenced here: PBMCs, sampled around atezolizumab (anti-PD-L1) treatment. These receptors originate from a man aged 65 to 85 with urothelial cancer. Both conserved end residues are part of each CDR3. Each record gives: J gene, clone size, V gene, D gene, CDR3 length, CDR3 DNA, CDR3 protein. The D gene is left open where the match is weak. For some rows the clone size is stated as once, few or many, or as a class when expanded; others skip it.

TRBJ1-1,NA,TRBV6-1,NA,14,TGTGCCAGCAGTAGGACAGCCTTGAGCACTGAAGCTTTCTTT,CASSRTALSTEAFF
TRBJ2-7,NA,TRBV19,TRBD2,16,TGTGCCAGTAGTATCACAACTAGCGGGGTGACCTACGAGCAGTACTTC,CASSITTSGVTYEQYF
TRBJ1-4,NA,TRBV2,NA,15,TGTGCCAGCAGTGAAGCGCAGGGGATTGGTGAAAAACTGTTTTTT,CASSEAQGIGEKLFF
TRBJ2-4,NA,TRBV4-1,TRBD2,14,TGCGCCAGCAGCCGGCTAGCGGGCCAAAACATTCAGTACTTC,CASSRLAGQNIQYF
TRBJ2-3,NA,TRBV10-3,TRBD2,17,TGTGCCATCAGTGAGTCGGGAGGGATCCCTAGCACAGATACGCAGTATTTT,CAISESGGIPSTDTQYF
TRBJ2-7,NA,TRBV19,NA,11,TGTGCCAGCCAGGTTGGCTACGAGCAGTACTTC,CASQVGYEQYF
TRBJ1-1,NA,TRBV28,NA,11,TGTGCCAGTGAAGGGGGAACTGAAGCTTTCTTT,CASEGGTEAFF
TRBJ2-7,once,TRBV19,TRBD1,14,TGTGCCAGTCGAAAACAGGGGGCCTCCTACGAGCAGTACTTC,CASRKQGASYEQYF
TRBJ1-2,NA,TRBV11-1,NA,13,TGTGCCAGCAGCTTGGAGGCATTTGGTGGCTACACCTTC,CASSLEAFGGYTF
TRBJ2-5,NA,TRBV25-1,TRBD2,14,TGTGCCAGCAGCGAACCTAGCGGGAGAAAGACCCAGTACTTC,CASSEPSGRKTQYF
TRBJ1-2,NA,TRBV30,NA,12,TGTGCCTGGAGTGTTGGAGGGCATGGCTACACCTTC,CAWSVGGHGYTF
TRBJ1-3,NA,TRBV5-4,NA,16,TGTGCCAGCAGCCCCTGGGGGGGGGCTTCTGGAAACACCATATATTTT,CASSPWGGASGNTIYF
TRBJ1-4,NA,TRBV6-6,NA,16,TGTGCCAGCAGCCGCCGGGAGGATCCAACTAATGAAAAACTGTTTTTT,CASSRREDPTNEKLFF
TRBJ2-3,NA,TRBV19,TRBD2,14,TGTGCCAGTAAGGCTAGCGGGAGTGGTGATACGCAGTATTTT,CASKASGSGDTQYF
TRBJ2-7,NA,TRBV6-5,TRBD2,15,TGTGCCAGCAGTTACCGCGACGGGAGGGGCTACGAGCAGTACTTC,CASSYRDGRGYEQYF
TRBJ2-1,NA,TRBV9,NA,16,TGTGCCAGCAGCACCAGATATACCATTCCCTACAATGAGCAGTTCTTC,CASSTRYTIPYNEQFF
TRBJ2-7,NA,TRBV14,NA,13,TGTGCCAGCAGCCGCCAGGGATCCTACGAGCAGTACTTC,CASSRQGSYEQYF
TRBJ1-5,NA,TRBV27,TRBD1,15,TGTGCCAGCAGAAATACGGGACAGGGTGGTCAGCCCCAGCATTTT,CASRNTGQGGQPQHF
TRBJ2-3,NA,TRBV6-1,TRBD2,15,TGTGCCAGCAGTGAAGCCCCGGGAGGGGGATATACGCAGTATTTT,CASSEAPGGGYTQYF